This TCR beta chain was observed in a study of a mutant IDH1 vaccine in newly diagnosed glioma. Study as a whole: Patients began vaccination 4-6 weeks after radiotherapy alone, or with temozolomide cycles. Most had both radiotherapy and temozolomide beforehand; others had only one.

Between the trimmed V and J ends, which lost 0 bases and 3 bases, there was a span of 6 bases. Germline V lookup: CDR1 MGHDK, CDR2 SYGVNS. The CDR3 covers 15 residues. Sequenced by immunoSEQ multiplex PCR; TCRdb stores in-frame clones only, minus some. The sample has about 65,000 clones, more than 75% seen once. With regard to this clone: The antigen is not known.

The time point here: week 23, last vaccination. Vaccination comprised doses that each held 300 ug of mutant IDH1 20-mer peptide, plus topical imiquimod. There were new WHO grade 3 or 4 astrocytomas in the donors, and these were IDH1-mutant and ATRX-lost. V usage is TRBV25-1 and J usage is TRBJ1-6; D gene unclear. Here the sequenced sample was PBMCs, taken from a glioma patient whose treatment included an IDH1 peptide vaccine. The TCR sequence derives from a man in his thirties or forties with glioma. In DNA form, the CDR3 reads TGTGCCAGCAGTGAATACGCTTACTATAATTCACCCCTCCACTTT. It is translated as CASSEYAYYNSPLHF.